Following are 14 T cell receptor beta chains from one sample sequenced in a study of blood T cell repertoires in COVID-19. Profiling relied on immunoSEQ multiplex PCR, and the TCRdb table lists in-frame clones only, not all of them. This table has about 220,000 clones, roughly four fifths appearing once. Sequenced sample: PBMCs or T cells enriched from blood (not recorded which). The receptors stem from a woman aged 60-75 years who had recovered from COVID-19.

The J gene is TRBJ1-1, the V gene TRBV21-1; the table's D call, TRBD1, was not checked against the DNA. TRBV21-1 is designated a pseudogene. This CDR3 comprises 14 residues. This chain's CDR3 is CASSTKTANTEAFF. CDR3 in DNA: TGTGCCAGCAGCACCAAAACAGCGAACACTGAAGCTTTCTTT.

In its sample, this clone was seen once. The chain joins TRBV2 to TRBJ2-5; D remains ambiguous. The V end was cut by 3 bases, the J end by 1 base, with 6 bases between. The length of the CDR3 is 13 residues. The germline V gene has CDR1 SNHLY and CDR2 FYNNEI. In nucleotides, the CDR3 is TGTGCCAGCAGTGAGTTCAGCCAAGAGACCCAGTACTTC. It translates to CASSEFSQETQYF.

The chain carries TRBV3-1 (or the pseudogene TRBV3-2) and TRBJ1-5; TRBD1 agrees at 11 bases. From germline, CDR1 is LGHDT and CDR2 YNNKEL (reference sequence). V trimming: 4 bases; J trimming: 3 bases; junction bases outside the gene matches: 2. CDR3 size: 15 residues. CDR3 nucleotides: TGTGCCAGCAGCCGCGGACAGGGGGCCAATCAGCCCCAGCATTTT. Residues: CASSRGQGANQPQHF.

The rearrangement joins TRBV7-2 to TRBJ2-7; weak D call: TRBD2 (5 bases). Germline V gives CDR1 SGHTA, CDR2 FQGNSA. The CDR3 is made up of 14 amino acids. V gave up 1 base and J gave up 5 bases, with 12 bases separating them. The CDR3 sequence: CASSLEAGLHEQYF. For the CDR3, the DNA is TGTGCCAGCAGCTTAGAGGCGGGCCTGCACGAGCAGTACTTC.

The chain's CDR3 is CASSPPGVDGYTF. DNA for the CDR3: TGTGCCAGCTCACCACCAGGGGTCGATGGCTACACCTTC. V is TRBV18 and J is TRBJ1-2; D is perhaps TRBD1 (5 bases). Deletions cut 0 bases from V and 6 bases from J, with 8 bases between. The CDR3 has 13 amino acids. Germline V gene lookup returns CDR1 KGHSH and CDR2 LQKENI.

V usage is TRBV6-5 and J usage is TRBJ2-7; D might be TRBD2 (6 bases). V lost 9 bases and J 0 bases, leaving 15 bases between the germline ends. CDR1 is MNHEY and CDR2 is SVGAGI in the germline V gene. The CDR3 contains 14 residues. CDR3 in DNA: TGTGCCAGTGCTCGGGGGACCAACTCCTACGAGCAGTACTTC. It codes for CASARGTNSYEQYF.

This sequence joins TRBV6-5 and TRBJ2-5, with a possible D match to TRBD1 (6 bases). The CDR3 extends over 11 amino acids. Trimming removed 6 bases at V and 5 bases at J, with 7 bases between. Germline-derived CDR1 and CDR2 are MNHEY and SVGAGI. The CDR3 loop reads CASSRGETQYF. Here the CDR3 DNA reads TGTGCCAGCAGCAGGGGTGAGACCCAGTACTTC.

This clone showed up just a few times. The chain carries TRBV25-1 and TRBJ2-5; D is ambiguous. The germline CDR1 and CDR2 sequences are MGHDK and SYGVNS. The CDR3 runs 13 residues. The V and J ends lost 2 bases and 4 bases respectively, with 8 bases between them. This CDR3 reads CASSEHARETQYF. The CDR3 DNA sequence: TGTGCCAGCAGTGAACACGCGCGAGAGACCCAGTACTTC.

The rearrangement joins TRBV3-1 (or the pseudogene TRBV3-2) to TRBJ2-7, with 7 positions matching TRBD1. V lost 3 bases, J lost 9 bases, and 11 bases stayed unmatched. Germline V gene lookup returns CDR1 LGHDT and CDR2 YNNKEL (reference sequence). This CDR3 comprises 14 residues. The CDR3 DNA follows: TGTGCCAGCAGCCAGGGGACGGACAGGCCAGCGCAGTACTTC. Its protein product is CASSQGTDRPAQYF.

This chain uses TRBV6-1 with TRBJ2-4; a weak D match, TRBD1 (6 bases). The germline V gene has CDR1 MNHNS and CDR2 SASEGT. The V end was cut by 3 bases, the J end by 5 bases, with 11 bases between. CDR3 length equals 14 residues. The CDR3 DNA reads as TGTGCCAGCAGTGAGGGAAACAGGGAAAACATTCAGTACTTC. Translated: CASSEGNRENIQYF.

The chain couples TRBV7-2 to TRBJ2-1, with D perhaps matching TRBD1 (6 bases). The ends were cut back, 5 bases at V and 7 bases at J, with 21 bases in the middle. Per the germline V gene, CDR1 is SGHTA and CDR2 is FQGNSA. This CDR3 region has 16 residues. The CDR3 bases are TGTGCCAGCAGCCCCACAGGGCCTCCCATACGGAATGAGCAGTTCTTC. It yields the protein CASSPTGPPIRNEQFF.

This rearrangement joins TRBV6-5 to TRBJ2-3; D unclear. V was trimmed by 10 bases and J by 3 bases, leaving 11 bases between them. Germline CDR1 reads MNHEY; CDR2 reads SVGAGI. This CDR3 comprises 12 residues. The CDR3 is CATTPLTDTQYF. The CDR3 nucleotides read TGTGCCACCACACCCTTGACAGATACGCAGTATTTT.

CDR3 nucleotide sequence: TGTGCCAGCACCACCGGAGTAAACACTGAAGCTTTCTTT. This encodes CASTTGVNTEAFF. V gene TRBV6-5 combines with J gene TRBJ1-1, with D uncertain. From germline, CDR1 is MNHEY and CDR2 SVGAGI. The CDR3 is made up of 13 amino acids. The ends were cut back, 7 bases at V and 2 bases at J, with 11 bases in the middle.

The V gene is TRBV7-6, the J gene TRBJ2-7; TRBD2 matches 8 bases. Per the germline V gene, CDR1 is SGHVS and CDR2 is FNYEAQ. The CDR3 loop spans 16 amino acids. With V trimmed by 1 base and J by 0 bases, 5 bases remained unmatched. CDR3 DNA: TGTGCCAGCAGCTTAGAGGGGCGGGGGGACTCCTACGAGCAGTACTTC. Its translation: CASSLEGRGDSYEQYF. Full variable domain (remainder filled in from reference TRBV7-6 and TRBJ2-7): GAGVSQSPRYKVTKRGQDVALRCDPISGHVSLYWYRQALGQGPEFLTYFNYEAQQDKSGLPNDRFSAERPEGSISTLTIQRTEQRDSAMYRCASSLEGRGDSYEQYFGPGTRLTVT.